The present entry profiles one TCR beta chain with its context. Its binding antigen is unknown. Libraries were made using 5' RACE. Each TCR library was prepared from roughly 3.5 ug of total RNA. For each sample, cDNA was synthesized in eight separate reactions using SMARTScribe reverse transcriptase. During cDNA synthesis, template switching introduced unique molecular identifiers that contained a 6-nucleotide sample barcode. Amplification of TCRalpha and TCRbeta cDNA involved two nested PCRs of 16 and 9 cycles, and each PCR was followed by bead purification. Before amplification, the cDNA was treated with uracil DNA-glycosylase and purified using the QIAquick PCR purification kit. The second PCR added Illumina TruSeq-compatible adapters along with sample-specific barcodes. Library quality and concentration were assessed using TapeStation and Qubit, and about 5.2 ng of each library was pooled. Sequencing of the pooled libraries was done on an Illumina HiSeq2500 single-index Rapid Run using custom sequencing primers and 2 x 100 bp reads. In the paper's pipeline: MiGEC version 1.2.6 was used for UMI-based consensus assembly to correct PCR and sequencing errors. MiXCR version 2.1.1 was used for V(D)J alignment, clonotype assembly and CDR3 extraction. To normalise gene usage, clonotype sharing and MAIT/NKT TCR abundance, the top 1000, 10 000 and 20 000 clonotypes in each sample were analysed. After downsampling to 27 000 UMIs, diversity was calculated as the inverse Simpson index using the vegan R package. Paired Mann-Whitney U tests on discordant twin pairs were used, with Benjamini-Hochberg multiple-testing correction. Following reprocessing of the reads by TCRdb, the data hold one row per CDR3 protein sequence and no DNA is available. The V and J calls were determined by TCRdb, not by the authors. The sample's clone listing holds under 200,000 distinct CDR3 sequences. Of the sample, under 3.5% is held by the ten largest clones.

Taken from the germline V gene, the CDR1 and CDR2 loops are SGHRS and YFSETQ. The CDR3 runs 14 amino acids, cysteine and phenylalanine included. This entry has no DNA. From each donor, a roughly 2.7 ml peripheral blood sample was collected into PAXgene tubes and stored at -80 degrees C. Without any T cell sorting, total RNA was extracted from whole blood using the PAXgene blood miRNA kit on an automated QIAcube. Peripheral blood from monozygotic twin pairs who were concordant or discordant for inflammatory bowel disease underwent deep TCRalpha and TCRbeta repertoire profiling using unique molecular barcoding. For every twin pair, smoking habits were documented, and each individual was categorised as a current, former or never smoker. This record belongs to a study of monozygotic twins with inflammatory bowel disease (dated by TCRdb to about 2019). Concerning the study at large: In total, approximately 30 monozygotic twin pairs made up the full study: 19 Danish pairs, all IBD-discordant, plus nine German pairs, of which four were IBD-concordant and five were IBD-discordant. The search for disease-associated traits relied mainly on comparing, within discordant pairs, IBD patients with their genetically identical healthy co-twins. Each individual had, on average, about 151 000 unique TCRalpha sequences and 181 000 unique TCRbeta sequences available for analysis.

The paper's findings and limits, for the study overall: The analysis was unable to tell different T cell subtypes apart. No single strong signal or clonotype linked to IBD turned up in the results, so the idea that one exists was not supported. No difference in repertoire similarity was observed between concordant and discordant twins, possibly owing to limited statistical power. A decrease in TCRbeta repertoire diversity, as measured by inverse Simpson index, was observed in IBD patients compared with their healthy co-twins. IBD patients shared fewer clonotypes with other individuals than healthy twins did, most markedly in patients showing signs of disease activity. Differing immunosuppressive treatments among patients may have added background noise and inter-individual variability to the repertoires.

The clonotype comes from a human donor with ulcerative colitis or Crohn's disease, or a healthy co-twin of an affected twin (not recorded which). The chain is encoded by TRBV5-1 joined to TRBJ2-7; as DNA is missing, the TRBD1 call by TCRdb cannot be tested. The sequenced sample was blood. The CDR3 protein is CASSLDTGNYEQYF.